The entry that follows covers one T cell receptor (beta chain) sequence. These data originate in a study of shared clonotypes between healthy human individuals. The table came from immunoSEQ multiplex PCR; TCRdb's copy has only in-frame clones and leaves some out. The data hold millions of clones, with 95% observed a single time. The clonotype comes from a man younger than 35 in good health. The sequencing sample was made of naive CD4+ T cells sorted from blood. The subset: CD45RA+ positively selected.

The CDR3 DNA reads as TGTGCCAGCAGTGAGTTCCCCCTTGCGGGTGGCTACACCTTC. Translation: CASSEFPLAGGYTF. This chain uses TRBV2 with TRBJ1-2; D remains ambiguous. Germline CDR1 reads SNHLY; CDR2 reads FYNNEI. The V end was cut by 3 bases, the J end by 7 bases, with 15 bases between. This CDR3 comprises 14 residues. The full variable domain, completed using reference TRBV2 and TRBJ1-2, is EPEVTQTPSHQVTQMGQEVILRCVPISNHLYFYWYRQILGQKVEFLVSFYNNEISEKSEIFDDQFSVERPDGSNFTLKIRSTKLEDSAMYFCASSEFPLAGGYTFGSGTRLTVV.